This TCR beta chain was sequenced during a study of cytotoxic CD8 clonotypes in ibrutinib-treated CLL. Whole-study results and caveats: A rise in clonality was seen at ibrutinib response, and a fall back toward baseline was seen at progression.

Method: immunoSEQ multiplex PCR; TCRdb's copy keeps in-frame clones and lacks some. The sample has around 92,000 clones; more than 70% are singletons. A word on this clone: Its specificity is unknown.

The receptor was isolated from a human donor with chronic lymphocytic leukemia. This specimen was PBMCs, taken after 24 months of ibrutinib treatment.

The CDR3 sequence is CASSYRQGLDYGYTF. The CDR3 DNA reads as TGCGCCAGCAGCTACAGACAGGGGCTGGACTATGGCTACACCTTC. J is TRBJ1-2 and V is TRBV5-1; 8 nucleotides align to TRBD1. CDR1 and CDR2 (germline): SGHRS, YFSETQ. The length of the CDR3 is 15 residues. The V gene end was trimmed by 3 bases and the J gene end by 3 bases; junction bases not matched to a gene: 7.